The rows below give T cell receptor beta chains drawn from one sample of a study of cytomegalovirus exposure and HLA in healthy donors. Assay used: immunoSEQ multiplex PCR; TCRdb lists only in-frame clones, some missing. The sample records 180,000 or so clones, approximately 81% being singletons. The material sequenced was PBMCs. The receptors here all came from a woman aged 18-29 years in good health and CMV-seronegative. Both conserved end residues are part of each CDR3. Fields, in order: V gene, J gene, CDR3 protein.

>TRBV5-4|TRBJ2-7
CASSFGDRAHEQYF
>TRBV28|TRBJ1-2
CASSDGQGALGYTF
>TRBV10-3|TRBJ1-5
CAISEYGESNQPQHF
>TRBV4-1|TRBJ2-3
CASSQDAGQGSDTQYF
>TRBV5-1|TRBJ2-2
CASSLVAGGNTGELFF
>TRBV6-1|TRBJ1-1
CASSEAVEGANTEAFF
>TRBV2|TRBJ2-3
CASSHKTSGIILDTQYF
>TRBV5-1|TRBJ2-7
CASSLVGTESEQYF
>TRBV11-2|TRBJ1-1
CASSLTGQRNTEAFF
>TRBV6-5|TRBJ1-5
CASSIRQGSNQPQHF
>TRBV5-8|TRBJ2-2
CASSRRTSGNTGELFF
>TRBV10-3|TRBJ2-1
CAISRDSQISYNEQFF
>TRBV30|TRBJ2-5
CAWSVISTETQYF
>TRBV29-1|TRBJ2-3
CSVHPRGDTQYF
>TRBV7-6|TRBJ2-7
CASSSRQLVGCEQYF
>TRBV5-1|TRBJ2-7
CASSKGTSGSYEQYF
>TRBV5-1|TRBJ2-2
CASTVERGLYTGELFF
>TRBV6-1|TRBJ1-1
CASSETGLNTEAFF
>TRBV9|TRBJ1-3
CASSRTGAFLTSGNTIYF
>TRBV19|TRBJ1-1
CASNLKFRPRTTEAFF
>TRBV7-2|TRBJ2-2
CASSFFQGARTGELFF
>TRBV10-3|TRBJ1-5
CAISESIGNQPQHF
>TRBV11-2|TRBJ2-7
CASSALSGSYEQYF
>TRBV4-1|TRBJ2-4
CASSRGEAAGRNIQYF
>TRBV5-4|TRBJ2-3
CASSRAGGPTDTQYF
>TRBV19|TRBJ2-7
CASSPRTRSYEQYF
>TRBV15|TRBJ2-3
CATRRFGTSKEDTQYF
>TRBV7-8|TRBJ2-3
CASSPLAGDTDTQYF
>TRBV5-1|TRBJ2-5
CASSLEEGETQYF
>TRBV5-1|TRBJ1-4
CASSLPTGVTNEKLFF
>TRBV10-3|TRBJ2-5
CAIAGTDQETQYF
>TRBV5-1|TRBJ1-1
CASSLGQINTEAFF
>TRBV27|TRBJ2-1
CASSSPGGPYNEQFF
>TRBV5-1|TRBJ2-1
CASSSEPSGSGNEQFF
>TRBV21-1|TRBJ1-5
CASKGWVKGPQHF
>TRBV19|TRBJ1-5
CASSLHSSNQPQHF
>TRBV7-8|TRBJ2-1
CASSLVRPSGRFGEQFF
>TRBV18|TRBJ2-2
CASATGTGETGELFF
>TRBV5-6|TRBJ2-1
CASSLSGTGNEQFF
>TRBV28|TRBJ1-1
CASISTWSTEAFF
>TRBV7-2|TRBJ2-7
CASSLEGTSSTYEQYF
>TRBV28|TRBJ1-4
CASSQGNKEKLFF
>TRBV30|TRBJ2-1
CAWSVGLYNEQFF
>TRBV7-2|TRBJ2-7
CASSSLTGTYEQYF
>TRBV5-4|TRBJ1-1
CASSQYTGGGEAFF
>TRBV7-9|TRBJ1-4
CSSSLLEDRGQIANEKLFF
>TRBV7-8|TRBJ2-1
CASSLDWGTSGTYNEQFF
>TRBV18|TRBJ2-3
CASSGQGRRTDTQYF
>TRBV28|TRBJ2-3
CASSLRQSGRAFDGTDTQYF
>TRBV5-6|TRBJ1-1
CASSRRGLSSTEAFF
>TRBV15|TRBJ1-5
CATSSSLNRAQPQHF
>TRBV19|TRBJ2-7
CASRDRRYEQYF
>TRBV6-5|TRBJ1-1
CASSYGQNTEAFF